Below are 19 T cell receptor beta chains sequenced from a single sample in a study of cytomegalovirus exposure and HLA in healthy donors. Primers included in the PCR were 60 Vbeta and 13 Jbeta primers. Data came from immunoSEQ multiplex PCR; TCRdb stores just in-frame clones and leaves some out. This sample has around 130,000 clones, with around four fifths found just once. Specimen: PBMCs. The receptors were sampled from a boy between 2 and 10 years old in good health and CMV-seronegative.

The chain uses TRBV7-3 and TRBJ2-3; 7 bases fit TRBD1. CDR3 length: 14 amino acids. In germline, CDR1 is SGHTA, CDR2 FQGTGA. V trimming: 5 bases; J trimming: 6 bases; junction bases outside the gene matches: 8. CDR3 in DNA: TGTGCCAGCAGCCCAGGACAGGTTGGGGATACGCAGTATTTT. Amino acids: CASSPGQVGDTQYF.

The chain joins TRBV9 to TRBJ2-3, with TRBD1 matching 7 bases. Germline CDR1 reads SGDLS; CDR2 reads YYNGEE. This CDR3 is built from 13 residues. V shed 1 base, J shed 5 bases, and the junction held 1 base outside the gene matches. CDR3 loop: CASSVTGVDTQYF. The DNA of the CDR3 is TGTGCCAGCAGCGTAACAGGGGTAGATACGCAGTATTTT.

The rearrangement joins TRBV6-1 to TRBJ2-2; D is possibly TRBD2 (5 bases). Trimming cost V 6 bases and J 6 bases, with 14 bases left between them. CDR3 length: 14 residues. Germline V gives CDR1 MNHNS, CDR2 SASEGT. DNA of the CDR3: TGTGCCAGCAGGGGAGAGCCCGAGGCCGGGGAGCTGTTTTTT. Protein sequence: CASRGEPEAGELFF.

The rearrangement uses TRBV14 and TRBJ1-1; D call uncertain. This CDR3 contains 15 residues. Per the germline V gene, CDR1 is SGHDN and CDR2 is FVKESK. Trimming left V 0 bases short and J 0 bases short, with 8 bases between. CDR3 protein: CASSQEAGMNTEAFF. DNA for the CDR3: TGTGCCAGCAGCCAAGAAGCGGGTATGAACACTGAAGCTTTCTTT.

The chain combines TRBV9 with TRBJ2-1, with 12 positions matching TRBD2. Trimming took 3 bases from V and 8 from J; bases not matched to a gene: 12. This CDR3 is built from 17 residues. The germline gives CDR1 SGDLS, CDR2 YYNGEE. This chain's CDR3 is CASSAGGLAGGPHEQFF. CDR3 DNA sequence: TGTGCCAGCAGCGCCGGGGGTCTAGCGGGAGGGCCCCATGAGCAGTTCTTC.

The chain couples TRBV11-2 to TRBJ2-7, with 7 nucleotides matching TRBD2. Trimming took 4 bases from V and 2 from J; bases not matched to a gene: 8. The CDR3 consists of 15 residues. Per the germline V gene, CDR1 is SGHAT and CDR2 is FQNNGV. Here the CDR3 reads CASSSLAEGAYEQYV. The CDR3 coding sequence is TGTGCCAGCAGCTCTCTAGCGGAGGGAGCCTACGAGCAGTACGTC.

The table lists this clone with a few counts. The chain uses TRBV19 and TRBJ1-5; the match to TRBD1 covers 9 bases. Germline trimming cut 3 bases from V and 6 bases from J; bases unmatched to any gene: 3. There are 14 residues in the CDR3. Germline V CDR1 and CDR2: LNHDA, SQIVND (reference sequence). CDR3 loop: CASSIGQGFQPQHF. The CDR3 nucleotides read TGTGCCAGTAGTATCGGACAGGGGTTTCAGCCCCAGCATTTT. The full variable domain, completed using reference TRBV19 and TRBJ1-5, is DGGITQSPKYLFRKEGQNVTLSCEQNLNHDAMYWYRQDPGQGLRLIYYSQIVNDFQKGDIAEGYSVSREKKESFPLTVTSAQKNPTAFYLCASSIGQGFQPQHFGDGTRLSIL.

With respect to this clone: This sample also contains other DNA sequences that code for the same CDR3. The chain uses TRBV10-3 and TRBJ1-2; D remains unclear. V was shortened by 5 bases and J by 2 bases, with 6 bases between the two germline ends. Germline V gives CDR1 ENHRY, CDR2 SYGVKD. This CDR3 comprises 12 residues. The CDR3 DNA is TGTGCCATCAGTCCGGGGAACTATGGCTACACCTTC. Its protein is CAISPGNYGYTF.

This clone was detected a few times. The V gene is TRBV18, the J gene TRBJ2-6, with TRBD1 matching 10 bases. The CDR3 covers 18 residues. After removal of 0 bases from V and 3 bases from J, the junction contained 5 bases not matched to a gene. CDR1 is KGHSH and CDR2 is LQKENI in the germline V gene. The CDR3 reads CASSPPKTGGSGANVLTF. The CDR3 nucleotides read TGTGCCAGCTCACCACCTAAGACAGGGGGCAGTGGGGCCAACGTCCTGACTTTC.

This chain links TRBV4-1 with TRBJ2-3, with 15 nucleotides matching TRBD2. The J segment lost 2 bases and the V segment lost 3 bases, leaving 12 bases of the junction unmatched. The CDR3 sequence is 20 residues long. Germline assignment: CDR1 MGHRA and CDR2 YSYEKL. For the CDR3, the DNA is TGCGCCAGCAGCCACTCGAGGACTAGCGGGAGGGCCACGAACACAGATACGCAGTATTTT. Protein sequence: CASSHSRTSGRATNTDTQYF.

This clone has only a few counts. This chain uses TRBV10-3 with TRBJ1-3; the D gene is possibly TRBD1 (5 bases). Germline V gene data show CDR1 as ENHRY and CDR2 as SYGVKD. The CDR3 totals 15 residues. The germline V and J ends were trimmed by 2 bases and 4 bases, with 12 bases remaining between them. CDR3 sequence (DNA): TGTGCCATCAGTGAGCCCTTTAGACAGGGAAACACCATATATTTT. Translated, it gives CAISEPFRQGNTIYF.

The chain links TRBV7-9 to TRBJ1-1; tentatively, D is TRBD1 (6 bases). The CDR3 loop spans 16 amino acids. Trimming took off 4 bases at V and 3 bases at J, with 18 bases between the two ends. CDR1 is SEHNR, CDR2 FQNEAQ, per germline (reference sequence). The CDR3 nucleotides read TGTGCCAGCAGCTCAGCCGCGACAGGCCTAGACACTGAAGCTTTCTTT. Protein sequence: CASSSAATGLDTEAFF.

The chain has TRBV10-3 and TRBJ2-6; D is unclear. CDR3 size: 13 residues. The V and J ends lost 8 bases and 0 bases respectively, with 5 bases between them. Germline V CDR1 and CDR2: ENHRY, SYGVKD. CDR3 DNA sequence: TGTGCCATCCGGGTCTCTGGGGCCAACGTCCTGACTTTC. It is translated as CAIRVSGANVLTF.

This chain connects TRBV6-5 to TRBJ2-7, with 12 bases lining up with TRBD2. Unmatched junction bases numbered 4, after V lost 2 bases and J lost 2 bases. Germline-derived CDR1 and CDR2 are MNHEY and SVGAGI. This CDR3 is built from 16 residues. The CDR3 DNA reads TGTGCCAGCAGTTACCAAGGACTAGCGGGGACCTACGAGCAGTACTTC. Translation: CASSYQGLAGTYEQYF.

V gene TRBV5-4 combines with J gene TRBJ1-1; D remains ambiguous. Germline-derived CDR1 and CDR2 are SGHNT and YYREEE (reference sequence). CDR3 length: 14 residues. V lost 0 bases and J 6 bases, leaving 12 bases between the germline ends. The CDR3 DNA reads as TGTGCCAGCAGCTTGGCCGGGGTTGGGGCTGAAGCTTTCTTT. Amino acids: CASSLAGVGAEAFF.

This chain connects TRBV2 to TRBJ1-1; D perhaps matches TRBD1 (6 bases). CDR1 and CDR2 (germline): SNHLY, FYNNEI. This CDR3 is 14 amino acids long. V lost 5 bases and J 5 bases, leaving 15 bases between the germline ends. In nucleotides, the CDR3 is TGTGCCAGCAGTTACAGGGAGGGGATGACTGAAGCTTTCTTT. Protein product: CASSYREGMTEAFF.

This clone was observed a single time. The chain recombines TRBV6-4 with TRBJ2-1; 14 nucleotides line up with TRBD2. V lost 2 bases to trimming and J lost 5 bases; unmatched junction nucleotides: 2. Germline V gives CDR1 MRHNA, CDR2 SNTAGT. This CDR3 contains 16 residues. CDR3 sequence: CASSDATSGRDNEQFF. The DNA of the CDR3 is TGTGCCAGCAGTGACGCGACTAGCGGGAGGGACAATGAGCAGTTCTTC.

The V gene is TRBV4-3, the J gene TRBJ2-1; the match to TRBD2 covers 14 bases. The CDR3 extends over 16 amino acids. The junction had 3 bases not matched to a gene; V was cut back by 4 bases and J by 4 bases. Per germline, CDR1 LGHNA and CDR2 YSLEER. The CDR3 protein is CASSPGLAGEYNEQFF. DNA of the CDR3: TGCGCCAGCAGCCCGGGACTAGCGGGGGAGTACAATGAGCAGTTCTTC.

The chain has TRBV9 and TRBJ1-4; the D gene is possibly TRBD1 (6 bases). Germline lookup yields CDR1 SGDLS and CDR2 YYNGEE. The CDR3 is 15 amino acids. V dropped 3 bases and J dropped 0 bases, with 9 bases sitting between them. The CDR3 spells CASSATGSTNEKLFF. The CDR3 DNA reads as TGTGCCAGCAGCGCCACAGGGTCAACTAATGAAAAACTGTTTTTT.